This T cell receptor (beta chain) was observed in a study of memory CD4+ T cells and cytomegalovirus serostatus. Across the whole study: Of the healthy Belgian adults, fewer than 10 were CMV seropositive and about 24 seronegative.

This clone was seen only once. Its matching antigen is unknown. Study-wide points: Repertoires predicted CMV serostatus with median bootstrapped AUC of approximately 0.94. The CMV-associated TCR signature appears largely within the CD4+ memory repertoire.

CDR1 is SGHTA, CDR2 FQGNSA, per germline. Trimming shortened V by 1 base and J by 1 base, and 4 bases separated the two germline ends. CDR3 length equals 13 residues. Single viable CD3+CD4+CD8-CD45RO+ cells were sorted as the memory CD4+ T cells. After thawing, CD4+ T cells were positively selected. The protocol was immunoSEQ multiplex PCR, while the TCRdb copy is restricted to in-frame clones and leaves out a portion. The top ten hold approximately 4.8% of the sample, which has tens of thousands of clones, about 70% seen once. V gene TRBV7-2 combines with J gene TRBJ1-1, with unresolved D. Sequencing was performed on memory CD4+ T cells from blood. This clonotype originated in an adult in good health and CMV-seropositive. The CDR3: CASSLVRNTEAFF. CDR3 in DNA: TGTGCCAGCAGCTTAGTGAGGAACACTGAAGCTTTCTTT.